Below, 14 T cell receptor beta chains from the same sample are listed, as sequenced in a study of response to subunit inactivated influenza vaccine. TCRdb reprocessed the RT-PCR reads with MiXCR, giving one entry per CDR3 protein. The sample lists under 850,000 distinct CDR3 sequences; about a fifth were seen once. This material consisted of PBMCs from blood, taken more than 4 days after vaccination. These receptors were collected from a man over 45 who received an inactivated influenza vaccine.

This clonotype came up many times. This chain's CDR3 is CASSLYGQGANEQYF. In nucleotides, the CDR3 is TGTGCCAGCAGTCTATACGGACAGGGGGCAAACGAGCAGTACTTC. The chain links TRBV12-3 or TRBV12-4 to TRBJ2-7, with 11 bases identical to TRBD1. The CDR3 is made up of 15 amino acids. Trimming removed 5 bases from V and 5 bases from J; junction bases left unmatched: 8.

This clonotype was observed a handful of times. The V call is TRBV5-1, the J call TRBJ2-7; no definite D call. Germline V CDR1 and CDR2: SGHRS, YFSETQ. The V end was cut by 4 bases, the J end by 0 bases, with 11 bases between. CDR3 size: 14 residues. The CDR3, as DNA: TGCGCCAGCAGCCCGCACCTGGGCTCCTACGAGCAGTACTTC. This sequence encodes CASSPHLGSYEQYF.

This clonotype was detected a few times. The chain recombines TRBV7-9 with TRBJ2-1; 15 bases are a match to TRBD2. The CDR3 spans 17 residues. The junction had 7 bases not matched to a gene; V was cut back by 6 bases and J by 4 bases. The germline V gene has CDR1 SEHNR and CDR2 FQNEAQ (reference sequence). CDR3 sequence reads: CASSLPGLAGGYNEQFF. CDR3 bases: TGTGCCAGCAGTCTCCCGGGACTAGCGGGAGGATACAATGAGCAGTTCTTC. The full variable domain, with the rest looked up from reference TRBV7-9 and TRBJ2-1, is DTGVSQNPRHKITKRGQNVTFRCDPISEHNRLYWYRQTLGQGPEFLTYFQNEAQLEKSRLLSDRFSAERPKGSFSTLEIQRTEQGDSAMYLCASSLPGLAGGYNEQFFGPGTRLTVL.

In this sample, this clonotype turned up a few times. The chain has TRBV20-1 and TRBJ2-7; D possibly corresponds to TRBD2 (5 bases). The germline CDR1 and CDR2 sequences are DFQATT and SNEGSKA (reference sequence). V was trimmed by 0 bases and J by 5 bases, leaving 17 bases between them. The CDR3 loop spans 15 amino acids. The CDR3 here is CSARDLGLPPNEQYF. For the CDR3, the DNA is TGCAGTGCTAGAGATCTCGGACTCCCCCCCAACGAGCAGTACTTC.

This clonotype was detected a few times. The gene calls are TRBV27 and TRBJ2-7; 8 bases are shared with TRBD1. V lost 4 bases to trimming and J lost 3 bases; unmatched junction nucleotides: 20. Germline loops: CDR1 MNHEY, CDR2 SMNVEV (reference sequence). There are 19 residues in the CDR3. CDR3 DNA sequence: TGTGCCAGCAGTTCCCGGGACAGGTTCTGGTCGGGTACTTACTACGAGCAGTACTTC. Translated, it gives CASSSRDRFWSGTYYEQYF.

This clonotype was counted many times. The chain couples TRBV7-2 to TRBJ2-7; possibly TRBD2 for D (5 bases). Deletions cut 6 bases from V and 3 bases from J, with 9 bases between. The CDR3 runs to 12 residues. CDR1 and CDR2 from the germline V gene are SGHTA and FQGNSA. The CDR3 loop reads CASSRRGYEQYF. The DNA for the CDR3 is TGTGCCAGCAGTCGTCGGGGCTACGAGCAGTACTTC.

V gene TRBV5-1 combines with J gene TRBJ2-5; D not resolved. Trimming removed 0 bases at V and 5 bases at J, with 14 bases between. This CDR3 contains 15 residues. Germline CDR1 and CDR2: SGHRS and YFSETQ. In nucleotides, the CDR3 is TGCGCCAGCAGCTTGGGTCGGGCAGACTCTGAGACCCAGTACTTC. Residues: CASSLGRADSETQYF.

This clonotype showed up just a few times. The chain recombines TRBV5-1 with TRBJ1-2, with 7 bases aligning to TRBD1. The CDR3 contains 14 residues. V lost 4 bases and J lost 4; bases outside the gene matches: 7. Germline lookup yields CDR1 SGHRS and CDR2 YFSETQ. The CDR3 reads CASSPGTAIYGYTF. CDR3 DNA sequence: TGCGCCAGCAGCCCCGGGACAGCGATCTATGGCTACACCTTC.

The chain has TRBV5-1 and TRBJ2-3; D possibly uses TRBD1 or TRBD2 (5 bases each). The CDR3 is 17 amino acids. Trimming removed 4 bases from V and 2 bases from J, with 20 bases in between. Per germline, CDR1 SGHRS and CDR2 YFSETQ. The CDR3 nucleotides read TGCGCCAGCAGCCGTCCCTCGACACCGGGGACCACAGATACGCAGTATTTT. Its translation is CASSRPSTPGTTDTQYF.

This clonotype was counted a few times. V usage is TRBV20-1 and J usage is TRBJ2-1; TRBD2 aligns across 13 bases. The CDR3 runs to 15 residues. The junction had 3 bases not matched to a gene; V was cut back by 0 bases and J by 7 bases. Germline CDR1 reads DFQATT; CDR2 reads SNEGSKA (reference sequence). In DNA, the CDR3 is TGCAGTGCTAGAGAAAGGACTAGCGGGAGTAATGAGCAGTTCTTC. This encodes CSARERTSGSNEQFF.

The CDR3 region is CAISESAGYYEQYF. The CDR3 coding sequence is TGTGCCATCAGTGAGTCGGCCGGATACTACGAGCAGTACTTC. The genes are TRBV10-3 and TRBJ2-7; unclear D gene. Germline V CDR1 and CDR2: ENHRY, SYGVKD. The CDR3 loop spans 14 amino acids. Trimming cost V 0 bases and J 3 bases, with 9 bases left between them.

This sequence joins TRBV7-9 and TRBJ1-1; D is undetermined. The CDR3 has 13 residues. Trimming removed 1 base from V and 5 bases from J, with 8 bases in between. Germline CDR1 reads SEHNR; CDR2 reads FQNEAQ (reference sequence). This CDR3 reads CASSLEAGTEAFF. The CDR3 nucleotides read TGTGCCAGCAGCTTAGAGGCGGGGACTGAAGCTTTCTTT.

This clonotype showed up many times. The CDR3 DNA sequence: TGCAGCACCTTGGGACAGCAAGGAGGCATTCAGTACTTC. As protein: CSTLGQQGGIQYF. The chain combines TRBV29-1 with TRBJ2-4, with 7 bases aligning to TRBD1. Germline CDR1 is SQVTM and CDR2 is ANQGSEA. V shed 8 bases and J 9 bases; nucleotides not matched to a gene: 13. CDR3 size: 13 residues.

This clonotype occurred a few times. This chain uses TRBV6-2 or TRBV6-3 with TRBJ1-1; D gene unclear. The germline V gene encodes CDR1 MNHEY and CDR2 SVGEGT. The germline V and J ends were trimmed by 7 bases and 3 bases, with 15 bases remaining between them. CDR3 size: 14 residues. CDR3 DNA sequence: TGTGCCAGCATCCCCCACGAGGCCTACACTGAAGCTTTCTTT. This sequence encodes CASIPHEAYTEAFF.